Here is one TCR beta chain with its context. The data were obtained in a study of blood T cell repertoires in COVID-19. Turning to the study itself: Collection of acute and convalescent COVID-19 samples took place in the United States, Italy and Spain. From T cells, B-cell-depleted T cells, or PBMCs came the material, which was cDNA or gDNA.

The assay was immunoSEQ multiplex PCR, and TCRdb's table has in-frame clones only and misses some. The sample records about 60,000 clones, 80% to 90% being singletons. V lost 10 bases, J lost 5 bases, and 14 bases lay in between. Germline CDR1 ENHRY, CDR2 SYGVKD. The CDR3 extends over 12 amino acids. The sequencing input was peripheral blood. This TCR was recovered from a woman of 80 years or more with active COVID-19. The chain joins TRBV10-3 to TRBJ2-5; D uncertain. Here the CDR3 reads CATALGEETQYF. CDR3 nucleotides: TGTGCCACCGCCTTAGGAGAGGAGACCCAGTACTTC.